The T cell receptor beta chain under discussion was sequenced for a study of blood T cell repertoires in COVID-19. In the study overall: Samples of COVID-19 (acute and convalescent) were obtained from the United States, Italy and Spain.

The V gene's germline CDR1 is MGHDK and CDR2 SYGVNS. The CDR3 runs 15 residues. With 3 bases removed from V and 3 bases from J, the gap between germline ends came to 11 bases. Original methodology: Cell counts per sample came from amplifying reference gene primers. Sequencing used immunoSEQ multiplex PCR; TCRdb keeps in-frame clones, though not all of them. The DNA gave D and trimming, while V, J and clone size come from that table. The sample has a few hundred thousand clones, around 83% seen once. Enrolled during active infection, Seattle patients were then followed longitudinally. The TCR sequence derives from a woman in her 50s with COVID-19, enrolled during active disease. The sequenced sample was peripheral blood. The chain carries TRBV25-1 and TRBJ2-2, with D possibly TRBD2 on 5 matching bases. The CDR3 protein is CASSDKGDYTGELFF. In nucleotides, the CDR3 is TGTGCCAGCAGTGATAAGGGAGATTACACCGGGGAGCTGTTTTTT.